The clone carrying this T cell receptor (beta chain) was counted a few times. The target antigen is unknown. V lost 2 bases, J lost 4 bases, and 4 bases stayed unmatched. This CDR3 is 14 amino acids long. Germline loops: CDR1 DFQATT, CDR2 SNEGSKA (reference sequence). The CDR3 regions of TCR beta were amplified from RNA transcripts. HTBI primers drove first-round RT-PCR of the TCR CDR3. Each CDR3 protein is one row after TCRdb ran MiXCR on the multiplex PCR reads. The data show some 380,000 distinct CDR3 sequences, about 13% seen once. For the diagnoses, clinical symptoms, serum thyroxine and TRAb, thyroid ultrasound and orbital computed tomography were used. At first hyperthyroidism diagnosis, before any ophthalmopathy symptoms, the blood sample was collected. This record belongs to a study of T cells in Graves' hyperthyroidism and ophthalmopathy. Study summary: Peripheral blood was taken when the disease was first diagnosed, before any treatment began.

Whole-study findings and limits: Most expanded thyroid clonotypes above 0.001 recurred in blood.

Sample: blood. This sequence was found in a man younger than 40 with Graves' hyperthyroidism that later progressed to Graves' ophthalmopathy. V is TRBV20-1 and J is TRBJ2-1, with 8 bases fitting TRBD2. CDR3 DNA: TGCAGTGCTAGATCGGGGGGGCTGTACAATGAGCAGTTCTTC. It translates to CSARSGGLYNEQFF.